These T cell receptor beta chains were read from a single sample in a study of CD4 T cells in relation to SARS-CoV-2 and coronaviruses. Data came from immunoSEQ multiplex PCR; TCRdb stores just in-frame clones and leaves some out. This sample has roughly 18,000 clones, with over 60% found just once. These TCRs are of unknown antigen specificity. Material for sequencing was CD4+ T cells from PBMCs, cultured in vitro. Receptor source: a human donor in good health. Each CDR3 is given with its conserved first and last residue. D genes are given only for firm matches. The listing skips clone size in some rows; elsewhere it reads once, few, many or a size class.

len,abundance,j_gene,d_gene,v_gene,CDR3aa,CDR3nt
18,NA,TRBJ1-6,TRBD1,TRBV5-1,CASRSGTGVSIYNSPLHF,TGCGCCAGCAGGTCCGGGACAGGGGTCTCCATTTATAATTCACCCCTCCACTTT
14,once,TRBJ1-6,NA,TRBV19,CASSATTSNSPLHF,TGTGCCAGTAGTGCCACCACAAGTAATTCACCCCTCCACTTT
14,NA,TRBJ2-7,TRBD2,TRBV18,CASSQASGSTEQYF,TGTGCCAGCTCCCAAGCTAGCGGGAGTACCGAGCAGTACTTC
12,once,TRBJ1-1,NA,TRBV10-3,CAISNPWAEAFF,TGTGCCATCAGTAACCCTTGGGCTGAAGCTTTCTTT
14,NA,TRBJ1-5,NA,TRBV7-9,CASSPGGSNQPQHF,TGTGCCAGCAGCCCGGGGGGTAGCAATCAGCCCCAGCATTTT
16,NA,TRBJ2-3,NA,TRBV5-1,CASSGEGTPPTDTQYF,TGCGCCAGCAGCGGGGAAGGGACGCCTCCCACAGATACGCAGTATTTT
15,NA,TRBJ1-1,NA,TRBV7-9,CASSPVGAGNTEAFF,TGTGCCAGCAGCCCCGTGGGGGCGGGGAACACTGAAGCTTTCTTT
13,few,TRBJ2-1,NA,TRBV6-2/TRBV6-3,CASSLASSVEQFF,TGTGCCAGCAGTCTCGCTTCTAGCGTAGAGCAGTTCTTC
14,NA,TRBJ1-2,NA,TRBV5-1,CASSLEGFNYGYTF,TGCGCCAGCAGCTTGGAAGGCTTTAACTATGGCTACACCTTC
12,NA,TRBJ2-1,NA,TRBV7-2,CASSHPANEQFF,TGTGCCAGCAGCCATCCCGCCAATGAGCAGTTCTTC
14,NA,TRBJ1-5,NA,TRBV19,CASRDKAGHQPQHF,TGTGCCAGTAGGGACAAGGCTGGACATCAGCCCCAGCATTTT
15,NA,TRBJ2-3,NA,TRBV11-2,CASSFRGADRDTQYF,TGTGCCAGCAGCTTTAGGGGGGCAGACAGGGATACGCAGTATTTT
15,NA,TRBJ2-3,NA,TRBV7-9,CASSPPPSISDTQYF,TGTGCCAGCAGCCCCCCTCCTAGTATTTCAGATACGCAGTATTTT
13,NA,TRBJ1-6,NA,TRBV7-2,CASIQTENSPLHF,TGTGCCAGCATCCAGACGGAGAATTCACCCCTCCACTTT
14,NA,TRBJ2-2,NA,TRBV9,CASSPAGDTGELFF,TGTGCCAGCAGCCCAGCGGGTGACACCGGGGAGCTGTTTTTT
13,NA,TRBJ1-2,TRBD1,TRBV6-2/TRBV6-3,CASSQGQSYGYTF,TGTGCCAGCAGCCAGGGACAGAGTTATGGCTACACCTTC
14,NA,TRBJ2-7,TRBD2,TRBV6-5,CAASSGGPAGEQYF,TGTGCCGCCTCATCGGGGGGACCCGCCGGCGAGCAGTACTTC
14,few,TRBJ1-2,NA,TRBV28,CASSPTGPFYGYTF,TGTGCCAGCAGTCCAACAGGGCCGTTCTATGGCTACACCTTC
13,NA,TRBJ1-2,NA,TRBV10-3,CAIQITENYGYTF,TGTGCCATCCAAATTACAGAGAACTATGGCTACACCTTC
15,few,TRBJ2-7,NA,TRBV10-1,CASSRTGRAGYEQYF,TGCGCCAGCAGCCGAACAGGGAGGGCTGGCTACGAGCAGTACTTC
12,few,TRBJ1-2,NA,TRBV6-5,CASTPSKGSYTF,TGTGCCAGCACCCCTAGTAAGGGAAGTTACACCTTC
15,NA,TRBJ2-2,NA,TRBV11-3,CASSPTGGTTGELFF,TGTGCCAGCAGCCCAACTGGGGGGACCACCGGGGAGCTGTTTTTT
15,NA,TRBJ2-7,NA,TRBV9,CASSPDTFSSYEQYF,TGTGCCAGCAGCCCGGACACCTTCAGCTCCTACGAGCAGTACTTC
13,few,TRBJ1-2,NA,TRBV10-1,CASSERQNYGYTF,TGCGCCAGCAGTGAGCGTCAGAACTATGGCTACACCTTC
16,few,TRBJ1-6,NA,TRBV9,CASSERDGSYNSPLHF,TGTGCCAGCAGCGAACGGGACGGGTCCTATAATTCACCCCTCCACTTT
15,NA,TRBJ2-1,NA,TRBV4-3,CASSPLFEGIGEQFF,TGCGCCAGCAGCCCCCTTTTTGAGGGGATCGGTGAGCAGTTCTTC
15,NA,TRBJ1-4,NA,TRBV11-2,CASSLRGTTNEKLFF,TGTGCCAGCAGCTTAAGGGGGACAACTAATGAAAAACTGTTTTTT
15,NA,TRBJ2-1,TRBD1,TRBV18,CASSPNRGPNNEQFF,TGTGCCAGCTCACCAAACAGGGGGCCGAACAATGAGCAGTTCTTC
18,once,TRBJ1-5,NA,TRBV19,CASSSSLYGMYSNQPQHF,TGTGCCAGTAGTAGTAGCCTCTACGGGATGTATAGCAATCAGCCCCAGCATTTT
14,NA,TRBJ2-5,TRBD2,TRBV18,CASSARTSEETQYF,TGTGCCAGCTCAGCGAGGACTAGCGAAGAGACCCAGTACTTC
16,NA,TRBJ2-5,TRBD2,TRBV5-1,CASSLRTSGRGETQYF,TGCGCCAGCAGCCTTCGGACTAGCGGGAGAGGAGAGACCCAGTACTTC
16,NA,TRBJ2-3,TRBD1,TRBV19,CASSGQVEMGTDTQYF,TGTGCCAGTAGTGGACAGGTCGAGATGGGCACAGATACGCAGTATTTT
14,NA,TRBJ2-1,NA,TRBV7-2,CASSHEIRGDEQFF,TGTGCCAGCAGCCATGAGATAAGGGGGGATGAGCAGTTCTTC
16,once,TRBJ1-1,NA,TRBV7-3,CASSLTGGGSNTEAFF,TGTGCCAGCAGCTTAACGGGAGGGGGGTCGAACACTGAAGCTTTCTTT
15,NA,TRBJ2-7,NA,TRBV4-2,CASSQVGDAPYEQYF,TGTGCCAGCAGCCAAGTGGGGGACGCCCCGTACGAGCAGTACTTC
14,NA,TRBJ1-2,TRBD1,TRBV5-1,CASSLARDRVGYTF,TGCGCCAGCAGCTTGGCCAGGGACAGGGTCGGCTACACCTTC
21,NA,TRBJ2-6,NA,TRBV12-2,CASRLRPWGGCRGSGANVLTF,TGTGCAAGTCGCTTACGACCTTGGGGGGGGTGCCGGGGCTCTGGGGCCAACGTCCTGACTTTC
15,NA,TRBJ2-5,TRBD2,TRBV7-9,CASSLEVAGRETQYF,TGTGCCAGCAGCTTAGAGGTCGCCGGGAGGGAGACCCAGTACTTC
17,NA,TRBJ1-2,NA,TRBV4-3,CASSQDSLGRGSYGYTF,TGCGCCAGCAGCCAAGATTCCCTGGGCAGGGGAAGTTATGGCTACACCTTC
13,NA,TRBJ2-7,TRBD1,TRBV19,CATRDRVNYEQYF,TGTGCCACCCGGGACAGGGTAAACTACGAGCAGTACTTC
15,once,TRBJ2-1,TRBD1,TRBV7-9,CASSLTGTGANEQFF,TGTGCCAGCAGCTTGACCGGGACAGGGGCCAATGAGCAGTTCTTC
14,NA,TRBJ1-2,NA,TRBV7-2,CASSLNGDFYGYTF,TGTGCCAGCAGCTTAAACGGGGACTTCTATGGCTACACCTTC
12,NA,TRBJ2-7,NA,TRBV11-2,CASSLVGSEQYF,TGTGCCAGCAGCTTAGTAGGGAGCGAGCAGTACTTC
15,few,TRBJ2-7,NA,TRBV7-9,CASSRDTYKWGEQYF,TGTGCCAGCAGTCGGGACACCTATAAATGGGGGGAGCAGTACTTC
14,NA,TRBJ2-2,TRBD2,TRBV4-2,CASRREGRTGELFF,TGTGCCAGCAGGCGGGAGGGCCGCACCGGGGAGCTGTTTTTT
14,NA,TRBJ1-2,TRBD1,TRBV7-2,CASSVGQANYGYTF,TGTGCCAGCAGCGTTGGACAGGCTAACTATGGCTACACCTTC
15,NA,TRBJ2-3,TRBD2,TRBV5-4,CASSMASGDTDTQYF,TGTGCCAGCAGCATGGCTAGCGGGGACACAGATACGCAGTATTTT
13,NA,TRBJ2-5,NA,TRBV9,CASSVDTRETQYF,TGTGCCAGCAGCGTAGACACTCGGGAGACCCAGTACTTC
15,NA,TRBJ2-3,TRBD2,TRBV4-3,CASSQVGLGGSAQYF,TGCGCCAGCAGCCAAGTGGGACTAGGGGGGTCCGCGCAGTATTTT
15,NA,TRBJ2-6,NA,TRBV6-4,CASSDSNSGANVLTF,TGTGCCAGCAGTGACTCCAACTCTGGGGCCAACGTCCTGACTTTC
14,NA,TRBJ1-1,NA,TRBV21-1,CASRQTGGGTEAFF,TGTGCCAGCAGACAGACAGGGGGAGGGACTGAAGCTTTCTTT
15,NA,TRBJ2-5,TRBD1,TRBV6-2/TRBV6-3,CASSYSPTGVETQYF,TGTGCCAGCAGTTACTCTCCGACAGGGGTCGAGACCCAGTACTTC
14,NA,TRBJ2-1,NA,TRBV28,CASSGSGPYNEQFF,TGTGCCAGCAGTGGGAGCGGGCCTTACAATGAGCAGTTCTTC
15,NA,TRBJ2-1,NA,TRBV11-2,CASSSSATGYNEQFF,TGTGCCAGCAGCTCCTCGGCGACGGGTTACAATGAGCAGTTCTTC
16,NA,TRBJ1-5,NA,TRBV4-3,CASSQDASVSNQPQHF,TGCGCCAGCAGCCAAGATGCCTCTGTTAGCAATCAGCCCCAGCATTTT